The 11 T cell receptor beta chains reported below all come from one sample, sequenced in a study of blood T cells in healthy people across ages. It was with a sample-barcoded 5' primer and a J-beta primer mix that a second PCR of roughly 6 to 12 cycles was run. TCRdb called the 5' RACE reads again in MiXCR, with one record for every CDR3 protein. The top ten clones hold roughly 23% of a sample with around 1,800,000 distinct CDR3 sequences, 35% to 50% of them seen once. What was sequenced was blood. All receptors come from a human donor in good health.

This sequence joins TRBV12-3 or TRBV12-4 and TRBJ1-1; D gene unclear. Trimming shortened V by 8 bases and J by 0 bases, and 10 bases separated the two germline ends. This CDR3 is built from 13 residues. CDR3 protein: CASAPLLNTEAFF. CDR3 bases: TGTGCCAGCGCCCCCCTCTTGAACACTGAAGCTTTCTTT.

This chain connects TRBV9 to TRBJ2-7; D might be TRBD1 (5 bases). Trimming cost V 0 bases and J 2 bases, with 12 bases left between them. CDR1 SGDLS and CDR2 YYNGEE come from the germline V gene. The CDR3 has 15 residues. This CDR3 is CASSVGGTLTYEQYF. In nucleotides, the CDR3 is TGTGCCAGCAGCGTAGGGGGCACGCTAACCTACGAGCAGTACTTC.

The sample holds a few counts of this clonotype. The chain carries TRBV2 and TRBJ1-1; weak D call: TRBD1 (5 bases). V dropped 0 bases and J dropped 6 bases, with 8 bases sitting between them. Germline CDR1 and CDR2: SNHLY and FYNNEI. The CDR3 sequence is 13 residues long. The CDR3 sequence: CASSEAAGPEAFF. In nucleotides, the CDR3 is TGTGCCAGCAGTGAAGCCGCAGGGCCTGAAGCTTTCTTT.

In regard to this clonotype: Mismatch with germline at one junction end may stem from a read error. This chain uses TRBV12-3 or TRBV12-4 with TRBJ2-3; weak D call: TRBD1 (5 bases). The CDR3 is made up of 13 amino acids. The CDR3 is CASSNRSADTQYF. CDR3 nucleotides: TGTGCCAGCAGCAACAGGAGCGCAGATACGCAGTATTTC.

Notes on this clonotype: A much bigger clone sits one base away, suggesting this may be a read error. This chain connects TRBV11-2 to TRBJ2-4; D ambiguous. Gene TRBJ2-7 matches the end of the DNA better, so the J call may be wrong. Germline V gene sequence: CDR1 SGHAT, CDR2 FQNNGV. The CDR3 length is 12 residues. The CDR3 bases are TGTGCCAGCAGCCAGCACCGCTACGAGCAGTACTTC. Translation: CASSQHRYEQYF.

The chain couples TRBV7-9 to TRBJ2-2; TRBD1 aligns across 9 bases. CDR3 length: 18 residues. V trimming: 6 bases; J trimming: 3 bases; junction bases outside the gene matches: 14. Germline V CDR1 and CDR2: SEHNR, FQNEAQ (reference sequence). Here the CDR3 reads CASRHAGSGTGYTGELFF. The DNA of the CDR3 is TGTGCCAGCAGACACGCCGGGTCCGGGACAGGGTACACCGGGGAGCTGTTTTTT.

The chain joins TRBV6-5 to TRBJ2-5, with 9 bases that match TRBD2. This CDR3 contains 16 residues. Germline CDR1 MNHEY, CDR2 SVGAGI. Trimming cost V 2 bases and J 1 base; bases outside gene matches: 5. The DNA of the CDR3 is TGTGCCAGCAGTTACCAAAGCGGGGGGCCCCAAGAGACCCAGTACTTC. Translated: CASSYQSGGPQETQYF.

The chain is built from TRBV20-1 and TRBJ2-3, with 14 bases lining up with TRBD2. V gave up 6 bases and J gave up 1 base; unmatched junction bases: 6. The CDR3 loop spans 16 amino acids. Germline CDR1 and CDR2: DFQATT and SNEGSKA (reference sequence). Here the CDR3 reads CSATTSGGAGTDTQYF. Written as DNA, the CDR3 is TGCAGTGCAACGACTAGCGGGGGGGCTGGCACAGATACGCAGTATTTT.

J is TRBJ2-5 and V is TRBV7-2, with D tentatively TRBD2 (5 bases). V was shortened by 1 base and J by 5 bases, with 14 bases between the two germline ends. Germline CDR1 SGHTA, CDR2 FQGNSA. CDR3 length: 15 residues. CDR3 nucleotides: TGTGCCAGCAGCTTAGGTTCGGGATCCTGGGAGACCCAGTACTTC. As protein: CASSLGSGSWETQYF.

The chain joins TRBV7-9 to TRBJ2-3; 10 bases map to TRBD2. Germline V gene sequence: CDR1 SEHNR, CDR2 FQNEAQ (reference sequence). CDR3 length: 19 residues. The V and J ends lost 5 bases and 2 bases, in that order; junction bases with no gene match: 16. In nucleotides, the CDR3 is TGTGCCAGCAGCCGTCGTGGGTTAGCGGGGGGCGAGTCCACAGATACGCAGTATTTT. It yields the protein CASSRRGLAGGESTDTQYF. The full variable domain, rest sourced from reference TRBV7-9 and TRBJ2-3, is DTGVSQNPRHKITKRGQNVTFRCDPISEHNRLYWYRQTLGQGPEFLTYFQNEAQLEKSRLLSDRFSAERPKGSFSTLEIQRTEQGDSAMYLCASSRRGLAGGESTDTQYFGPGTRLTVL.

This clonotype was counted a few times. The chain links TRBV15 to TRBJ2-1; the D gene is possibly TRBD2 (6 bases). There are 14 residues in the CDR3. The V end lost 4 bases, the J end lost 1 base, and 8 bases lay between the germline ends. Germline V gene data show CDR1 as LNHNV and CDR2 as YYDKDF (reference sequence). CDR3 sequence: CATSTGTSYNEQFF. CDR3 in DNA: TGTGCCACCAGCACCGGGACTTCCTACAATGAGCAGTTCTTC.